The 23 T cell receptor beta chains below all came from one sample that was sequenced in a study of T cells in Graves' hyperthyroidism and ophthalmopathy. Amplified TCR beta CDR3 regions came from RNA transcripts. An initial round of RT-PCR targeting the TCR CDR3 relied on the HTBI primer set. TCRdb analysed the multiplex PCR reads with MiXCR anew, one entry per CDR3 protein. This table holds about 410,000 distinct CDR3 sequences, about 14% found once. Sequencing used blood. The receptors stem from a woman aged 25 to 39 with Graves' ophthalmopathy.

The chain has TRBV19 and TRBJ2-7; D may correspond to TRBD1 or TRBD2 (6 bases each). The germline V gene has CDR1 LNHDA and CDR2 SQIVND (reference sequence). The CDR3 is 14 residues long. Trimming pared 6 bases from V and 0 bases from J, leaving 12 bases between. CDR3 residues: CASSKGEASYEQYF. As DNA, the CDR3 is TGTGCCAGTAGCAAGGGGGAGGCCTCCTACGAGCAGTACTTC. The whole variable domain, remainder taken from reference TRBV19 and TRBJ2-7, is DGGITQSPKYLFRKEGQNVTLSCEQNLNHDAMYWYRQDPGQGLRLIYYSQIVNDFQKGDIAEGYSVSREKKESFPLTVTSAQKNPTAFYLCASSKGEASYEQYFGPGTRLTVT.

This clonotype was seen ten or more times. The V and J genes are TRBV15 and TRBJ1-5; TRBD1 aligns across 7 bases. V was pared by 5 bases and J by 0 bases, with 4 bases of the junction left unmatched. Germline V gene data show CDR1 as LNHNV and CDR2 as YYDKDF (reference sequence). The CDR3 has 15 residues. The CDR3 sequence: CATSDGTVSNQPQHF. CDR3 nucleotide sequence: TGTGCCACCAGCGACGGGACAGTTAGCAATCAGCCCCAGCATTTT.

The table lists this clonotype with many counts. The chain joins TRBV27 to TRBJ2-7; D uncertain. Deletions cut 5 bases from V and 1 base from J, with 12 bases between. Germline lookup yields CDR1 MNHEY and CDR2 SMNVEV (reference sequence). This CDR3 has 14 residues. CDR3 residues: CASSKFGSSYEQYF. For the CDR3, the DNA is TGTGCCAGCAGTAAGTTTGGCAGTTCCTACGAGCAGTACTTC.

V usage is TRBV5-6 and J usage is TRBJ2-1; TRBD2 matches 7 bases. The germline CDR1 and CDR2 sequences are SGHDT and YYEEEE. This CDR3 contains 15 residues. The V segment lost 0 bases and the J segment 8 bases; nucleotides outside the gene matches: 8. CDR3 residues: CASSLEVVGGDEQFF. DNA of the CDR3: TGTGCCAGCAGCTTGGAGGTCGTGGGGGGGGATGAGCAGTTCTTC.

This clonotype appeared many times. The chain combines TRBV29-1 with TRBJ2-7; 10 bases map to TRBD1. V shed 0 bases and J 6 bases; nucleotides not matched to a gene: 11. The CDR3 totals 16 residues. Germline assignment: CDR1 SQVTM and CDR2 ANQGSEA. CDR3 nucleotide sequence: TGCAGCGTTGAAGAGGTGGAAGGACAGGGGGTCGGCGAGCAGTACTTC. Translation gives CSVEEVEGQGVGEQYF.

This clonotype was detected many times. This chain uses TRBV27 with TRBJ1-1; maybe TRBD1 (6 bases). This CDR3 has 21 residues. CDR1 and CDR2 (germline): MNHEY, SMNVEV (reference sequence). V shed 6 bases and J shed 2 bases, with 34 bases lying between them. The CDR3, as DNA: TGTGCCAGCAGAAGCTTCAGGGGCAGGAAAACACCCTCCGAAAGAAACACTGAAGCTTTCTTT. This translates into CASRSFRGRKTPSERNTEAFF.

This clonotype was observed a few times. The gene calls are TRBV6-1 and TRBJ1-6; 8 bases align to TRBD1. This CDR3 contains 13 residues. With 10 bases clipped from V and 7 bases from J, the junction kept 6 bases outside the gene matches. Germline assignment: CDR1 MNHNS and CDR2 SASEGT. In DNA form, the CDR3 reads TGTGCCACCCGGACAGGGAACAATTCACCCCTCCACTTT. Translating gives CATRTGNNSPLHF.

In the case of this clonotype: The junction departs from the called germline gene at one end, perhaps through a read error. The CDR3 region is CVSSLWDYQGGEQFF. The CDR3 DNA reads as TGTGTCAGCAGCTTATGGGACTATCAGGGGGGGGAGCAGTTCTTC. The rearrangement links TRBV7-9 to TRBJ2-1; D is tentatively TRBD1 or TRBD2 (7 bases each). Germline V CDR1 and CDR2: SEHNR, FQNEAQ (reference sequence). CDR3 length: 15 amino acids.

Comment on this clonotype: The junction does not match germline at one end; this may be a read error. The CDR3 loop reads CASSLSRHLLYGYAF. The CDR3 bases are TGTGCCAGCAGTTTATCTCGACACCTTCTCTATGGCTACGCCTTC. This chain connects TRBV27 to TRBJ1-2; no definite D call. Germline V gives CDR1 MNHEY, CDR2 SMNVEV (reference sequence). CDR3 length: 15 residues.

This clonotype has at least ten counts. The CDR3 sequence: CASSQEQHMNTEAFF. In nucleotides, the CDR3 is TGTGCCAGCAGCCAAGAACAACACATGAACACTGAAGCTTTCTTT. The chain employs TRBV14 and TRBJ1-1, with D uncertain. Per germline, CDR1 SGHDN and CDR2 FVKESK. The CDR3 length is 15 residues. V was clipped by 0 bases and J by 0 bases, with 8 bases between them.

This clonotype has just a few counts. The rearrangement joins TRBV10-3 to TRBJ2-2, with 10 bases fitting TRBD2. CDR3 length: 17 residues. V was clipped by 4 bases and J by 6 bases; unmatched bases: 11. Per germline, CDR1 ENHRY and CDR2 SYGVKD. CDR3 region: CAISGGLARRSSGELFF. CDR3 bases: TGTGCCATCAGTGGGGGACTAGCGAGAAGATCCTCCGGGGAGCTGTTTTTT.

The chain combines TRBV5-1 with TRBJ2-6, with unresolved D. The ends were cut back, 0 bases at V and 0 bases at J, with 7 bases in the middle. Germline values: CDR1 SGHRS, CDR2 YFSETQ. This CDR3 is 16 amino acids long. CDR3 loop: CASSLGDVSGANVLTF. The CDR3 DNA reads TGCGCCAGCAGCTTGGGGGATGTCTCTGGGGCCAACGTCCTGACTTTC. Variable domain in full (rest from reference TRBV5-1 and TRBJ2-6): KAGVTQTPRYLIKTRGQQVTLSCSPISGHRSVSWYQQTPGQGLQFLFEYFSETQRNKGNFPGRFSGRQFSNSRSEMNVSTLELGDSALYLCASSLGDVSGANVLTFGAGSRLTVL.

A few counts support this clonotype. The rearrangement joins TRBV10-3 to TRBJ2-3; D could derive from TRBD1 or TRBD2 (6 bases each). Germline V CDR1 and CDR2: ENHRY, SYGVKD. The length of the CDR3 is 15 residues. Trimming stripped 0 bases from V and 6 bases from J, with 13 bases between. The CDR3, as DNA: TGTGCCATCAGTGAGTCGGGCGTAGGGGGGGATACGCAGTATTTT. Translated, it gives CAISESGVGGDTQYF.

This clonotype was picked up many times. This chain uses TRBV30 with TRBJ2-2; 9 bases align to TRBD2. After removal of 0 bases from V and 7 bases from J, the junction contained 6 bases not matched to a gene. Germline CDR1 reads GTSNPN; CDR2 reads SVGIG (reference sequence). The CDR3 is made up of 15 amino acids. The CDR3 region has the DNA TGTGCCTGGAGTGTACTGCGGGGGGGAGGCGGGGAGCTGTTTTTT. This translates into CAWSVLRGGGGELFF. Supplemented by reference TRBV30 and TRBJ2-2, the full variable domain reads SQTIHQWPATLVQPVGSPLSLECTVEGTSNPNLYWYRQAAGRGLQLLFYSVGIGQISSEVPQNLSASRPQDRQFILSSKKLLLSDSGFYLCAWSVLRGGGGELFFGEGSRLTVL.

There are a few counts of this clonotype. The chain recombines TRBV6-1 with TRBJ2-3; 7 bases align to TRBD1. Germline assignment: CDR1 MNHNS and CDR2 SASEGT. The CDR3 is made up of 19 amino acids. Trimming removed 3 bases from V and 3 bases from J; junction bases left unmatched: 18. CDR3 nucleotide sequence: TGTGCCAGCAGTGACCTGGACAGGCTTCAGGCAGGCCTGACAGATACGCAGTATTTT. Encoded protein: CASSDLDRLQAGLTDTQYF.

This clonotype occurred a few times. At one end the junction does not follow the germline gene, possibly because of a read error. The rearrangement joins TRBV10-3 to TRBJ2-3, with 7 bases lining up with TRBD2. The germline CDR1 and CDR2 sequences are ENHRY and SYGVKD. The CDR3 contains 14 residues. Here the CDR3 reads CAITEGGAVDTQYF. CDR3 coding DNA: TGTGCCATCACTGAGGGAGGGGCAGTAGATACGCAGTATTTT.

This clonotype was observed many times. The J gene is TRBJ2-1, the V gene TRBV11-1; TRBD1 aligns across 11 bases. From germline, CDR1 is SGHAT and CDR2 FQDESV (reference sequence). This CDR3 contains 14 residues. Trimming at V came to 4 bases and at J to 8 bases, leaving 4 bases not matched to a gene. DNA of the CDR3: TGTGCCAGCAGCTACGGACAGGGGGCTTATGAGCAGTTCTTC. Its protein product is CASSYGQGAYEQFF.

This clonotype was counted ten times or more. The CDR3 nucleotides are TGCAGCGTTCAGGCGGGGATTACCTACAATGAGCAGTTCTTC. This encodes CSVQAGITYNEQFF. This chain connects TRBV29-1 to TRBJ2-1, with TRBD2 as a possible D gene (6 bases). Germline CDR1 SQVTM, CDR2 ANQGSEA. There are 14 residues in the CDR3. The germline V and J ends were trimmed by 5 bases and 2 bases, with 13 bases remaining between them.

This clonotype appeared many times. The CDR3 loop is CASGLGVRTSTDTQYF. The DNA for the CDR3 is TGTGCTAGTGGTTTGGGGGTTAGAACTAGCACAGATACGCAGTATTTT. The chain uses TRBV12-5 and TRBJ2-3; D unresolved. In germline, CDR1 is LGHNT, CDR2 FRNRAP. Trimming left V 1 base short and J 0 bases short, with 11 bases between. CDR3 length: 16 amino acids.

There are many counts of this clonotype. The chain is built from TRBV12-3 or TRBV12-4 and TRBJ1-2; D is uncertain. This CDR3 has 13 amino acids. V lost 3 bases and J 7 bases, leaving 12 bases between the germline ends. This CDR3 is CASSFRGLGGYTF. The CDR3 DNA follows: TGTGCCAGCAGTTTTCGGGGTCTGGGTGGCTACACCTTC.

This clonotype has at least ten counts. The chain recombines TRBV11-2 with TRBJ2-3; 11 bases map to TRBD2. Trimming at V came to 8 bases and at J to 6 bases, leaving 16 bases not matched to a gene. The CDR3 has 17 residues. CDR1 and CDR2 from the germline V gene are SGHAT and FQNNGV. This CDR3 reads CASATGTSGPSRDTQYF. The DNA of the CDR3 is TGTGCCAGCGCCACCGGGACTAGCGGTCCCTCACGTGATACGCAGTATTTT.

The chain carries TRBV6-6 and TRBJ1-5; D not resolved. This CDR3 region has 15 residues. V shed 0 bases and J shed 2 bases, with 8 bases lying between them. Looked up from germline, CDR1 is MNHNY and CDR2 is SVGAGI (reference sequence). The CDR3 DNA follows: TGTGCCAGCAGTTACTCTGTCGGGCGCAATCAGCCCCAGCATTTT. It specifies CASSYSVGRNQPQHF.

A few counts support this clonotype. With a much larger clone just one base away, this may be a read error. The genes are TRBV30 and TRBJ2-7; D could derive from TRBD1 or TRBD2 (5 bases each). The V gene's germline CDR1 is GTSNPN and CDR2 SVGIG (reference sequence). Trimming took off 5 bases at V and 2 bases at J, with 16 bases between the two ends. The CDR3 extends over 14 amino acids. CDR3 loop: CAWGTGSPTYEQYF. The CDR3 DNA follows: TGTGCCTGGGGGACGGGCAGTCCAACCTACGAGCAGTACTTC.